This T cell receptor beta chain was profiled in a study of shared clonotypes between healthy human individuals. Broader study findings: Naive subsets generally exceeded memory subsets in estimated richness.

TCRdb's table, derived via immunoSEQ multiplex PCR, lists solely in-frame clones and lacks some. The sample has more than 2 million clones, approximately 95% seen once. Trimming left V 4 bases short and J 5 bases short, with 6 bases between. This CDR3 is built from 11 residues. The germline V gene has CDR1 GTSNPN and CDR2 SVGIG (reference sequence). CD8 cells classed as naive were CD45RO-negative and positively selected for CCR7, excluding terminally differentiated effector memory CD45RA+ cells. For this clone: Antigen: not known.

Material: naive CD8+ T cells sorted from blood. This chain joins TRBV30 and TRBJ2-1; the D is unclear. The receptor's source is a man in his late teens or twenties in good health. The CDR3 spells CAWIYNNEQFF. The CDR3, as DNA: TGTGCCTGGATCTATAACAATGAGCAGTTCTTC.